The clone carrying this TCR beta chain was seen a few times. Its target is not known. Trimming took off 6 bases at V and 0 bases at J, with 8 bases between the two ends. Germline V gene sequence: CDR1 MGHDK, CDR2 SYGVNS. CDR3 length: 14 amino acids. It was through 5'RACE template switching that TCR cDNA was made, with a universal primer site and UMIs added. TCRdb redid the calling of the 5' RACE reads with MiXCR, one entry per CDR3 protein. The sample shows under 700,000 distinct CDR3 sequences, about a sixth of them seen only once. The data are from a study of T cells after yellow fever vaccination. Study findings and constraints: Clones from primary vaccination mostly reappeared after the booster (around 97% CD4, roughly 87% CD8). Though it reached lower strength, the secondary response hit its peak faster, day 5 versus 15. Abundant clonotypes from the bulk population could get into FACS-sorted repertoires as contaminants.

The input for sequencing was PBMCs, taken about 5 days after the first yellow fever vaccination. V usage is TRBV25-1 and J usage is TRBJ2-2; D unresolved. The source is a man younger than 35 who received the YFV17D yellow fever vaccine. The CDR3 DNA follows: TGTGCCAGCAGCCAGGCCTCGAACACCGGGGAGCTGTTTTTT. Protein: CASSQASNTGELFF.